The rows below give T cell receptor beta chains drawn from one sample of a study of OX40 agonist ivuxolimab in advanced cancers. Sequencing used immunoSEQ multiplex PCR; TCRdb keeps in-frame clones, though not all of them. The data show 23,000 or so clones, 80% to 90% seen once. Sequencing was performed on CD4+ or CD8+ T cells sorted from blood, taken in a trial of the OX40 agonist ivuxolimab. The receptors here all came from an adult with an advanced solid tumor such as melanoma, head and neck, liver or kidney cancer. The conserved cysteine and the conserved F or W are not part of the CDR3 here. The order of the fields is J gene, V gene, CDR3 protein.

TRBJ1-5 TRBV6-6 ASSSQGSNQPQH
TRBJ2-3 TRBV30 AWSLSAGTDTQY
TRBJ2-2 TRBV5-1 ASSGRLAGAGELF
TRBJ2-3 TRBV2 ASSDPLAGLTDTQY
TRBJ2-5 TRBV27 ASSLFGQGDFRTQY
TRBJ2-1 TRBV9 ASSAQDRADEQF
TRBJ1-3 TRBV19 ASSESGFSGNTIY
TRBJ2-5 TRBV2 ASRTTGSGEETQY
TRBJ2-3 TRBV7-6 ASSLTSGGTDTQY
TRBJ1-5 TRBV19 ASNDRGARRNQPQH
TRBJ1-2 TRBV10-3 AISESWRDGYT
TRBJ1-1 TRBV18 ASSPNWVVGGTEAF
TRBJ1-1 TRBV9 ASSPEAQVTEAF
TRBJ2-7 TRBV29-1 SVVLAHPYEQY
TRBJ1-2 TRBV28 ASSPTTARANYGYT
TRBJ1-1 TRBV28 ASSFRGKDEAF
TRBJ1-4 TRBV7-9 ASTSPLGSTNEKLF
TRBJ2-2 TRBV29-1 SVVEGNTGELF
TRBJ1-1 TRBV6-1 ASSEAWDRVISEAF
TRBJ2-7 TRBV5-1 ASSLWDISYEQY